This T cell receptor beta chain was captured in a study of vaccination and CD4 T cells after COVID-19. Study-level background: Post-COVID samples had a sampling time that fell a median around 100 days after diagnosis (range 35 to 161). Overlapping spike peptides from SARS-CoV-2, HCoV-NL63, HCoV-OC43 and HCoV-229E served to stimulate the cells.

Treatment in this sample: roughly 11-day PBMC culture with coronavirus spike peptide pools or control peptides (ViraFEST assay). There were positive PCR dates ranging from March to December 2020, all predating US Alpha, Beta and Delta variants. After being plated at some 2 million per well, PBMCs were cultured with about 10 IU/ml IL-2 and approximately 9.2 ug/ml peptide pools. The assay that was used to sequence DNA from cultured CD4+ T cells was the Oncomine TCR Beta short-read assay. MiXCR was run by TCRdb on the PCR reads, yielding one entry per CDR3 protein. The sample contains approximately 12,000 distinct CDR3 sequences, around 41% of which appear only once. As regards this clonotype: Its antigen is unidentified.

The sample consisted of cultured CD4+ T cells from blood. This clonotype originated in a human donor with COVID-19.

Here the CDR3 reads CAISDPTSGVIYEQYF. Written as DNA, the CDR3 is TGTGCCATCAGTGACCCGACTAGCGGGGTTATCTACGAGCAGTACTTC. The chain recombines TRBV10-3 with TRBJ2-7; 11 positions match TRBD2. V lost 3 bases, J lost 3 bases, and 7 bases stayed unmatched. The germline V gene encodes CDR1 ENHRY and CDR2 SYGVKD. There are 16 residues in the CDR3.